The entry below describes one TCR beta chain. The data derive from a study of blood T cell repertoires in COVID-19. Authors' processing steps: For nucleated cells, counts were estimated from reference gene primer amplification. Sequencing was performed with immunoSEQ multiplex PCR; in TCRdb, only in-frame clones are kept and a portion is missing. The V and J calls and clone size are taken from that table; D and trimming were inferred from the DNA. This sample has about 220,000 clones, with around 87% found just once. This CDR3 contains 17 residues. Germline trimming cut 1 base from V and 3 bases from J; bases unmatched to any gene: 10. Looked up from germline, CDR1 is MDHEN and CDR2 is SYDVKM.

The sample taken for sequencing was PBMCs or T cells enriched from blood (not recorded which). V usage is TRBV28 and J usage is TRBJ2-3, with 7 bases aligning to TRBD1. The receptor's source is a woman younger than 35 in a cohort exposed to, infected with or recovered from COVID-19 (not recorded which). The CDR3 loop is CASSLSRMTGKTDTQYF. In nucleotides, the CDR3 is TGTGCCAGCAGTTTATCCCGGATGACAGGGAAGACAGATACGCAGTATTTT.